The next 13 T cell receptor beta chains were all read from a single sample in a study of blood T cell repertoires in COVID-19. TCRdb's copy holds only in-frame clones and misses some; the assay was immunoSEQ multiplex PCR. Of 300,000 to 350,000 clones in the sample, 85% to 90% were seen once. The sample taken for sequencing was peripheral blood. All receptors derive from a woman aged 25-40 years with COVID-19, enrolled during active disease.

DNA for the CDR3: TGTGCCTGGGACCGATTAGAGAACACTGAAGCTTTCTTT. Encoded protein: CAWDRLENTEAFF. The rearrangement links TRBV30 to TRBJ1-1; no definite D call. The CDR3 has 13 residues. V gave up 5 bases and J gave up 1 base, with 11 bases separating them. CDR1 is GTSNPN, CDR2 SVGIG, per germline (reference sequence). The full variable domain, with the rest looked up from reference TRBV30 and TRBJ1-1, is SQTIHQWPATLVQPVGSPLSLECTVEGTSNPNLYWYRQAAGRGLQLLFYSVGIGQISSEVPQNLSASRPQDRQFILSSKKLLLSDSGFYLCAWDRLENTEAFFGQGTRLTVV.

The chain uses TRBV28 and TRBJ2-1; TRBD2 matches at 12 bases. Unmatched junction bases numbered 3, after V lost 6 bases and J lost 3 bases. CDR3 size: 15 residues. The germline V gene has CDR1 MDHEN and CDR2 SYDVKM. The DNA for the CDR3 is TGTGCCAGCAGACGACTAGCGGGAGACTACAATGAGCAGTTCTTC. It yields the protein CASRRLAGDYNEQFF.

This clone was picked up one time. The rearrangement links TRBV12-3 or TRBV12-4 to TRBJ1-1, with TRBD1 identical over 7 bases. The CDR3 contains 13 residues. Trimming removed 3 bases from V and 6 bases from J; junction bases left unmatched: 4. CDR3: CASSFDRVPEAFF. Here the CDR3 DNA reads TGTGCCAGCAGTTTCGACAGGGTACCTGAAGCTTTCTTT.

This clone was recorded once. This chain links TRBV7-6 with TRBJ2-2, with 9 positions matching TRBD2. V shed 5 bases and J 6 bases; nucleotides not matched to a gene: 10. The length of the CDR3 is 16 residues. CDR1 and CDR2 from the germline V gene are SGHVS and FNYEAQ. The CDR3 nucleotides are TGTGCCAGCAGCCCACTAGCGGGTGCCGTCGCCGGGGAGCTGTTTTTT. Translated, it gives CASSPLAGAVAGELFF.

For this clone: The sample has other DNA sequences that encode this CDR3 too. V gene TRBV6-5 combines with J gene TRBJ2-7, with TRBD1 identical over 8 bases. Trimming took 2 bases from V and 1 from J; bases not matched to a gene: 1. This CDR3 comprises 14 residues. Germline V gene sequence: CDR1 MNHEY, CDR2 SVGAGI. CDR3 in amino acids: CASSYGQGSYEQYF. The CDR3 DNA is TGTGCCAGCAGTTACGGACAGGGATCCTACGAGCAGTACTTC.

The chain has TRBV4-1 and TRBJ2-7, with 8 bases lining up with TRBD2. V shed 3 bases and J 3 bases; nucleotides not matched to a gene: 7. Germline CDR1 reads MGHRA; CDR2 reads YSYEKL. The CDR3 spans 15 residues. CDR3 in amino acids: CASSQGLDTDYEQYF. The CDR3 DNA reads TGCGCCAGCAGCCAGGGACTAGACACAGACTACGAGCAGTACTTC.

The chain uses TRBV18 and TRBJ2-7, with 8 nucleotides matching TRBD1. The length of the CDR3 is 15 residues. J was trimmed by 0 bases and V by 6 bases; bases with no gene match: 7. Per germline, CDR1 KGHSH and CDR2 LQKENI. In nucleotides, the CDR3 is TGTGCCAGCTCGTTAGGGACAGGCAGCTCCTACGAGCAGTACTTC. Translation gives CASSLGTGSSYEQYF.

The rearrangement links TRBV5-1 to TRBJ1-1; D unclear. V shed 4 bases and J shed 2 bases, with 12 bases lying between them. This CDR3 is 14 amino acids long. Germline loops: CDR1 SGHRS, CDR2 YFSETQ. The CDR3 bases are TGCGCCAGCAGCCTCCGCCGGTTTAACACTGAAGCTTTCTTT. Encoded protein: CASSLRRFNTEAFF. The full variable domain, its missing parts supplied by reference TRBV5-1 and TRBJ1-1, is KAGVTQTPRYLIKTRGQQVTLSCSPISGHRSVSWYQQTPGQGLQFLFEYFSETQRNKGNFPGRFSGRQFSNSRSEMNVSTLELGDSALYLCASSLRRFNTEAFFGQGTRLTVV.

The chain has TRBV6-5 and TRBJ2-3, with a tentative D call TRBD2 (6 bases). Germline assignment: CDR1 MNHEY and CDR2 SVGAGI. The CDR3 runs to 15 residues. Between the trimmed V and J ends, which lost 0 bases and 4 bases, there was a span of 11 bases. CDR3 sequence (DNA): TGTGCCAGCAGTTACTCGGCCGGGACTGCAGATACGCAGTATTTT. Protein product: CASSYSAGTADTQYF.

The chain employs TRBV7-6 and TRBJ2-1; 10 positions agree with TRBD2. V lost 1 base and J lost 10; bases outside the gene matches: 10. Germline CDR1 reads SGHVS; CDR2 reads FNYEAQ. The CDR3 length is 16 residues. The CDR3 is CASSLVVAGGPPEQFF. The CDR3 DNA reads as TGTGCCAGCAGCTTAGTTGTAGCGGGAGGCCCCCCGGAGCAGTTCTTC.

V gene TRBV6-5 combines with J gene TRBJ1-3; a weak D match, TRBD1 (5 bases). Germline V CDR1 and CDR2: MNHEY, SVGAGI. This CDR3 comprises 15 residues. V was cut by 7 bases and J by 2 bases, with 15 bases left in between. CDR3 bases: TGTGCCAGCATTTCGATCGGGGGTACTGGAAACACCATATATTTT. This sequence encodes CASISIGGTGNTIYF.

The CDR3: CASGSSGVYEQYF. Here the CDR3 DNA reads TGCGCCAGCGGTTCTAGCGGGGTCTACGAGCAGTACTTC. The V and J genes are TRBV10-2 and TRBJ2-7, with TRBD2 matching over 9 bases. Germline values: CDR1 WSHSY, CDR2 SAAADI. V shed 8 bases, J shed 3 bases, and the junction held 5 bases outside the gene matches. This CDR3 is built from 13 residues.

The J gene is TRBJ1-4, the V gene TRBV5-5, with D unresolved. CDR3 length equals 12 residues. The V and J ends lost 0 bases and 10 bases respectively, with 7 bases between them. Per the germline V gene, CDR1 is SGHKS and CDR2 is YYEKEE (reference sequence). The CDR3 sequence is CASSLVEGKLFF. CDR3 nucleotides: TGTGCCAGCAGCTTGGTGGAGGGAAAACTGTTTTTT. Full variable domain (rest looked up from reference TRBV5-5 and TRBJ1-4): DAGVTQSPTHLIKTRGQQVTLRCSPISGHKSVSWYQQVLGQGPQFIFQYYEKEERGRGNFPDRFSARQFPNYSSELNVNALLLGDSALYLCASSLVEGKLFFGSGTQLSVL.